This entry concerns a single T cell receptor beta chain. The run depth of the assay was deep. Here immunoSEQ multiplex PCR was the method, and the copy in TCRdb shows in-frame clones only, minus some. The top ten clones hold about 0.37% of a sample with 2 million to 2.5 million clones, roughly 93% of them seen once. V was clipped by 5 bases and J by 2 bases, with 13 bases between them. The CDR3 totals 15 residues. The germline V gene has CDR1 SGHVS and CDR2 FQNEAQ. The sample comes from a study of shared clonotypes between healthy human individuals. Study-wide context: Three plates each covered CD4 naive and memory; CD8 naive two, CD8 memory one.

The V and J genes are TRBV7-8 and TRBJ2-1, with D perhaps matching TRBD2 (5 bases). The TCR originated in a man in his late teens or twenties in good health. Some clones in this sample may be carry-over from other donors' samples. Sequencing used naive CD4+ T cells from PBMCs. Specified subset: CD45RA+ positively selected. The CDR3 nucleotides are TGTGCCAGCAGCCCAGCGGCAGTTACCTACAATGAGCAGTTCTTC. This codes for CASSPAAVTYNEQFF.